The rows below give T cell receptor beta chains drawn from one sample of a study of blood T cell repertoires in COVID-19. Profiled with immunoSEQ multiplex PCR; TCRdb holds only in-frame clones, not every one. The table has approximately 470,000 clones, around 90% seen once. Sequenced material: PBMCs or T cells enriched from blood (not recorded which). These receptors came from a woman aged 18-29 years who had recovered from COVID-19. Both conserved end residues are part of each CDR3. Each record gives: J gene, V gene, D gene, clone size, CDR3 DNA, CDR3 protein. A D gene is named only where the DNA matches it firmly. Only part of the rows carry a size: once, few, many, or a class if the clone is expanded.

J gene: TRBJ1-6; V gene: TRBV27; D gene: TRBD1; clone size: -; CDR3 DNA: TGTGCCAGCAGCCTGAAAGGACAGGGAGTAGTAGATAATTCACCCCTCCACTTT; CDR3 protein: CASSLKGQGVVDNSPLHF
J gene: TRBJ1-1; V gene: TRBV5-4; D gene: TRBD1; clone size: -; CDR3 DNA: TGTGCCAGCAGCATCTCAGGGGGCTACACTGAAGCTTTCTTT; CDR3 protein: CASSISGGYTEAFF
J gene: TRBJ2-3; V gene: TRBV11-2; D gene: -; clone size: -; CDR3 DNA: TGTGCCAGCAGCCCCCACCAGCAGGCAGATACGCAGTATTTT; CDR3 protein: CASSPHQQADTQYF
J gene: TRBJ1-2; V gene: TRBV2; D gene: -; clone size: -; CDR3 DNA: TGTGCCAGCAGTGAAGAAAGGGGAACAGACTATGGCTACACCTTC; CDR3 protein: CASSEERGTDYGYTF
J gene: TRBJ1-3; V gene: TRBV30; D gene: TRBD1; clone size: -; CDR3 DNA: TGTGCCTGGAGTGCCGACAGGGGGTTTGGAAACACCATATATTTT; CDR3 protein: CAWSADRGFGNTIYF
J gene: TRBJ1-4; V gene: TRBV5-4; D gene: TRBD1; clone size: -; CDR3 DNA: TGTGCCAGCAGCCCAGGGGGGACTAATGAAAAACTGTTTTTT; CDR3 protein: CASSPGGTNEKLFF
J gene: TRBJ2-7; V gene: TRBV3-1/TRBV3-2; D gene: TRBD1; clone size: -; CDR3 DNA: TGTGCCAGCAGCCTCGCCGGGACAGCGTCATCCTACGAGCAGTACTTC; CDR3 protein: CASSLAGTASSYEQYF
J gene: TRBJ1-2; V gene: TRBV11-2; D gene: TRBD1; clone size: -; CDR3 DNA: TGTGCCAGCAGCTTAGGTACCAGGGGGCCCGAGGGCTACACCTTC; CDR3 protein: CASSLGTRGPEGYTF
J gene: TRBJ1-4; V gene: TRBV4-2; D gene: -; clone size: few; CDR3 DNA: TGTGCCAGCAGCCAAGATAGAGCAACTAATGAAAAACTGTTTTTT; CDR3 protein: CASSQDRATNEKLFF
J gene: TRBJ2-7; V gene: TRBV4-1; D gene: -; clone size: -; CDR3 DNA: TGCGCCAGCAGCCAAGTCTCCGGGCAGGGTCACTACGAGCAGTACTTC; CDR3 protein: CASSQVSGQGHYEQYF
J gene: TRBJ2-7; V gene: TRBV2; D gene: -; clone size: -; CDR3 DNA: TGTGCCAGCAGTTACCCCCGGGGGACAGAGACCTACGAGCAGTACTTC; CDR3 protein: CASSYPRGTETYEQYF
J gene: TRBJ2-7; V gene: TRBV11-3; D gene: -; clone size: once; CDR3 DNA: TGTGCCAGCAGCTTGGGGGGTTCCTACGAGCAGTACTTC; CDR3 protein: CASSLGGSYEQYF
J gene: TRBJ2-5; V gene: TRBV5-6; D gene: -; clone size: -; CDR3 DNA: TGTGCCAGCAGCCCTCTACGAGGGGGACAAGAGACCCAGTACTTC; CDR3 protein: CASSPLRGGQETQYF
J gene: TRBJ1-2; V gene: TRBV2; D gene: TRBD1; clone size: few; CDR3 DNA: TGTGCCAGCAAGGACAGGGCGGGAATTGGCTACACCTTC; CDR3 protein: CASKDRAGIGYTF
J gene: TRBJ1-1; V gene: TRBV7-2; D gene: TRBD1; clone size: -; CDR3 DNA: TGTGCCAGCAGCCCTAGGTTGGGCAGGGGGCCCACTGAAGCTTTCTTT; CDR3 protein: CASSPRLGRGPTEAFF
J gene: TRBJ1-2; V gene: TRBV6-5; D gene: -; clone size: -; CDR3 DNA: TGTGCCAGCGGAGGGGACGGAGCTAACTATGGCTACACCTTC; CDR3 protein: CASGGDGANYGYTF
J gene: TRBJ2-3; V gene: TRBV5-6; D gene: -; clone size: once; CDR3 DNA: TGTGCCAGCAGCTTGGACATTAGCACAGATACGCAGTATTTT; CDR3 protein: CASSLDISTDTQYF
J gene: TRBJ1-6; V gene: TRBV7-8; D gene: TRBD1; clone size: -; CDR3 DNA: TGTGCCAGCAGCTTATCAGGGGGCCTTTATAATTCACCCCTCCACTTT; CDR3 protein: CASSLSGGLYNSPLHF
J gene: TRBJ1-1; V gene: TRBV15; D gene: -; clone size: -; CDR3 DNA: TGTGCCACCAGCAGGGAGTATAACACTGAAGCTTTCTTT; CDR3 protein: CATSREYNTEAFF
J gene: TRBJ2-7; V gene: TRBV5-6; D gene: TRBD1; clone size: -; CDR3 DNA: TGTGCCAGCAGCTTGTTAGACAGGGGAAGGGAGCAGTACTTC; CDR3 protein: CASSLLDRGREQYF